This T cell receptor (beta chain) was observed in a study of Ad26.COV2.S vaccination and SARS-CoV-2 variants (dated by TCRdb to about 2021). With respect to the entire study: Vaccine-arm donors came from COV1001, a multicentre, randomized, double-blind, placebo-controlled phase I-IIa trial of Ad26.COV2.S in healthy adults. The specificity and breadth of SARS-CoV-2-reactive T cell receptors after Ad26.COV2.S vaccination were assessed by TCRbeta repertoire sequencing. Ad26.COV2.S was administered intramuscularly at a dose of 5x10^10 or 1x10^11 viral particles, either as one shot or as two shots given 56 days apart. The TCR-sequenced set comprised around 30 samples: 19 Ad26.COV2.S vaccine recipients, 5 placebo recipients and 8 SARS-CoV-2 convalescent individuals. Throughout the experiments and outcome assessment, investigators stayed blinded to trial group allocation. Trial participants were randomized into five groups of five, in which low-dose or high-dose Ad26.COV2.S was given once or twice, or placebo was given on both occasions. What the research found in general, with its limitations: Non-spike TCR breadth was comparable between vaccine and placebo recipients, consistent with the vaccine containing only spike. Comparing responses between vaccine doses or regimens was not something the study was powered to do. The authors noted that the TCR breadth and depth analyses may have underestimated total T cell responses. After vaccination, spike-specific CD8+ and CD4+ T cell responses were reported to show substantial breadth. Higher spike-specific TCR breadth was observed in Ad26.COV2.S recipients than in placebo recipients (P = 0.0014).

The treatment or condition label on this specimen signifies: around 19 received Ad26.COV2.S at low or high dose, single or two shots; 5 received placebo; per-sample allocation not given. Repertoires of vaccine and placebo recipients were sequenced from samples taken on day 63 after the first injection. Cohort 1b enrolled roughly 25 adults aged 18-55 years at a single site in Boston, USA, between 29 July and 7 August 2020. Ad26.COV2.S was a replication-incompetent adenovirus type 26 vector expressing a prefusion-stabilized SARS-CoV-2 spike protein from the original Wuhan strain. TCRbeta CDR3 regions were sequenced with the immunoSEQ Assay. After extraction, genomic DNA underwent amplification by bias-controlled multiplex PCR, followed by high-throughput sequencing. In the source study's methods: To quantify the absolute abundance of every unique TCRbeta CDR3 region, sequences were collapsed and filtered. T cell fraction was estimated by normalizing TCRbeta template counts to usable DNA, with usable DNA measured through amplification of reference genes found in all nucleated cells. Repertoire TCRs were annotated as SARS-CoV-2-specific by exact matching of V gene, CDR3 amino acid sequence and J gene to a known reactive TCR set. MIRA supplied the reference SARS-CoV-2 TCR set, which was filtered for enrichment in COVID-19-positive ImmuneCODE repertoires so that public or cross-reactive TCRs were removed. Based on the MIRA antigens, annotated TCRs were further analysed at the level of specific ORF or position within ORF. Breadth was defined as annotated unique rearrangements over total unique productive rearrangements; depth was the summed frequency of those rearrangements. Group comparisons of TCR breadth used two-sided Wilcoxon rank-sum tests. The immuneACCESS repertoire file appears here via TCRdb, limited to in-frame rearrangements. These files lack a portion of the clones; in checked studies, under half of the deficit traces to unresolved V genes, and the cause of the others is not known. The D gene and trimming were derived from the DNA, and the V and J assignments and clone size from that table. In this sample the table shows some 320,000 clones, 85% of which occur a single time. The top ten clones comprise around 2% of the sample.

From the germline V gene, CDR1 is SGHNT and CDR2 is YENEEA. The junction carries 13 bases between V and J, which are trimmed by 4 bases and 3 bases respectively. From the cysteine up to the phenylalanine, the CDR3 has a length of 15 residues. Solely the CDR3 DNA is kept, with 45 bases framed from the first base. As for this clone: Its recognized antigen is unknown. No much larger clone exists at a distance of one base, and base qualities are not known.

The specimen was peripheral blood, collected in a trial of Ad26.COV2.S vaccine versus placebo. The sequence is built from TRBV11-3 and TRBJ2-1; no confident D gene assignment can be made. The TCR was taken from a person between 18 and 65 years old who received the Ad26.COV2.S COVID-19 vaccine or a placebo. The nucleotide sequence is TGTGCCAGCAGCTCCTCCTTCGCGGACTACAATGAGCAGTTCTTC. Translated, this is CASSSSFADYNEQFF.